This is a list of T cell receptor beta chains from one sample in a study of blood T cells in healthy people across ages. TCRdb ran MiXCR on the 5' RACE reads and lists one entry per CDR3 protein. The sample records roughly 720,000 distinct CDR3 sequences, around half being singletons. The source material was blood. The source of these receptors is a man at least 80 years old in good health. Both conserved end residues are part of each CDR3. D genes are given only for firm matches. The size entry is marked missing in some rows and otherwise reads once, few, many or a size class.

v_gene: TRBV7-9
abundance: -
j_gene: TRBJ2-4
d_gene: -
CDR3aa: CASSRPGTSYVQYF
CDR3nt: TGTGCCAGCAGCCGGCCGGGGACTTCCTACGTGCAGTACTTC

v_gene: TRBV18
abundance: few
j_gene: TRBJ2-5
d_gene: -
CDR3aa: CASSPTNGQETQYF
CDR3nt: TGTGCCAGCTCACCGACGAACGGCCAAGAGACCCAGTACTTC

v_gene: TRBV20-1
abundance: -
j_gene: TRBJ2-4
d_gene: -
CDR3aa: CSAKEGRAKNIQYF
CDR3nt: TGCAGTGCTAAAGAGGGAAGGGCCAAAAACATTCAGTACTTC

v_gene: TRBV29-1
abundance: -
j_gene: TRBJ2-4
d_gene: -
CDR3aa: CSAFDGGRNIQYF
CDR3nt: TGCAGCGCCTTTGACGGGGGACGAAACATTCAGTACTTC

v_gene: TRBV5-1
abundance: -
j_gene: TRBJ2-2
d_gene: -
CDR3aa: CASSLTTASPGELFF
CDR3nt: TGCGCCAGCAGCTTGACGACGGCCTCCCCCGGGGAGCTGTTTTTT

v_gene: TRBV6-2/TRBV6-3
abundance: many
j_gene: TRBJ2-3
d_gene: -
CDR3aa: CASSRHQDTQYF
CDR3nt: TGTGCCAGCAGTCGACACCAGGATACGCAGTATTTT

v_gene: TRBV6-1
abundance: -
j_gene: TRBJ2-1
d_gene: TRBD2
CDR3aa: CAIRGLAGVNEQFF
CDR3nt: TGTGCCATACGGGGCCTAGCGGGAGTCAATGAGCAGTTCTTC

v_gene: TRBV29-1
abundance: -
j_gene: TRBJ2-7
d_gene: -
CDR3aa: CSVAPSLASHEQYF
CDR3nt: TGCAGCGTTGCTCCGAGCTTGGCTTCCCACGAGCAGTACTTC

v_gene: TRBV4-1
abundance: -
j_gene: TRBJ1-1
d_gene: -
CDR3aa: CASSLAGTEVFF
CDR3nt: TGCGCCAGCAGCCTCGCAGGCACTGAAGTTTTCTTT

v_gene: TRBV20-1
abundance: -
j_gene: TRBJ2-7
d_gene: -
CDR3aa: CSARETTGLRVDEQYF
CDR3nt: TGCAGTGCTAGAGAGACGACCGGGTTGAGGGTCGATGAGCAGTACTTC

v_gene: TRBV4-1
abundance: -
j_gene: TRBJ2-2
d_gene: -
CDR3aa: CASSRLGALGGELFF
CDR3nt: TGCGCCAGCAGCCGGCTGGGGGCTCTAGGCGGGGAGCTGTTTTTT

v_gene: TRBV20-1
abundance: -
j_gene: TRBJ1-5
d_gene: -
CDR3aa: CSAPSITLGSNQPQHF
CDR3nt: TGCAGTGCTCCTTCGATTACTCTGGGGAGCAATCAGCCCCAGCATTTT

v_gene: TRBV7-9
abundance: -
j_gene: TRBJ2-7
d_gene: TRBD1
CDR3aa: CASSRDRGNFYVQYF
CDR3nt: TGTGCCAGCAGCCGCGACAGGGGAAATTTCTACGTGCAGTACTTC

v_gene: TRBV6-2/TRBV6-3
abundance: once
j_gene: TRBJ2-3
d_gene: TRBD1
CDR3aa: CASRPRQGAGTDTQYF
CDR3nt: TGTGCCAGCAGGCCCCGACAGGGCGCTGGCACAGATACGCAGTATTTT

v_gene: TRBV5-6
abundance: -
j_gene: TRBJ1-1
d_gene: -
CDR3aa: CASSFGSTEAFF
CDR3nt: TGTGCCAGCAGCTTTGGGAGCACTGAAGCTTTCTTT

v_gene: TRBV29-1
abundance: -
j_gene: TRBJ2-1
d_gene: TRBD1
CDR3aa: CSAGQGNNEQFF
CDR3nt: TGCAGCGCGGGACAGGGGAACAATGAGCAGTTCTTC

v_gene: TRBV5-1
abundance: few
j_gene: TRBJ2-5
d_gene: TRBD1
CDR3aa: CASSGTGSGETQYF
CDR3nt: TGCGCCAGCAGCGGGACAGGGTCGGGTGAGACCCAGTACTTC

v_gene: TRBV3-1
abundance: -
j_gene: TRBJ1-2
d_gene: -
CDR3aa: CASSPSGQPGYTF
CDR3nt: TGTGCCAGCAGCCCCAGCGGACAACCAGGCTACACCTTC

v_gene: TRBV7-2
abundance: few
j_gene: TRBJ2-1
d_gene: -
CDR3aa: CASSWRGGDEQFF
CDR3nt: TGTGCCAGCAGCTGGAGAGGGGGAGATGAGCAGTTCTTC

v_gene: TRBV11-3
abundance: few
j_gene: TRBJ2-1
d_gene: -
CDR3aa: CASSLDYGRGGDEQFF
CDR3nt: TGTGCCAGCAGCTTAGATTATGGCAGGGGAGGCGATGAGCAGTTCTTC

v_gene: TRBV27
abundance: -
j_gene: TRBJ1-2
d_gene: -
CDR3aa: CASSFSLQGKYGYTF
CDR3nt: TGTGCCAGCAGTTTTAGCTTACAGGGAAAATATGGCTACACCTTC

v_gene: TRBV11-2
abundance: -
j_gene: TRBJ2-1
d_gene: -
CDR3aa: CASSLNLVGSYNEQFF
CDR3nt: TGTGCCAGCAGCTTAAACCTAGTTGGGAGCTACAATGAGCAGTTCTTC

v_gene: TRBV20-1
abundance: -
j_gene: TRBJ2-7
d_gene: TRBD1
CDR3aa: CSAQGRTGSHEQYF
CDR3nt: TGCAGTGCTCAAGGCCGGACAGGGTCCCACGAGCAGTACTTC

v_gene: TRBV11-2
abundance: -
j_gene: TRBJ2-1
d_gene: TRBD2
CDR3aa: CASSLSSGSLYNKQFF
CDR3nt: TGTGCCAGCAGCTTAAGTAGCGGGAGTTTATACAATAAGCAGTTCTTC

v_gene: TRBV7-6
abundance: -
j_gene: TRBJ1-6
d_gene: -
CDR3aa: CASSPTADSPLHF
CDR3nt: TGTGCCAGCAGCCCCACAGCGGATTCACCCCTCCACTTT